This T cell receptor (beta chain) was sequenced in a study of T cells in Graves' hyperthyroidism and ophthalmopathy. CDR3 length equals 12 residues. With 2 bases removed from V and 6 bases from J, the gap between germline ends came to 6 bases. Germline V lookup: CDR1 MNHEY, CDR2 SVGEGT. In its sample, this clonotype was seen a few times. TCR beta CDR3 sequences were amplified from RNA transcripts. RT-PCR in the first round (using the HTBI primer set) targeted the TCR CDR3. Using its own MiXCR run on the multiplex PCR reads, TCRdb lists one record per CDR3 protein. Of about 260,000 distinct CDR3 sequences listed, around 22% are singletons.

This clonotype was obtained from a man aged 30-40 years with Graves' ophthalmopathy. Sequenced input: blood. This chain links TRBV6-2 or TRBV6-3 with TRBJ2-3; TRBD2 is a possible D gene (5 bases). CDR3 loop: CASSYTGDTQYF. CDR3 bases: TGTGCCAGCAGTTACACGGGGGATACGCAGTATTTT.